This T cell receptor beta chain was obtained from a study of T cells in Graves' hyperthyroidism and ophthalmopathy (dated by TCRdb to between 2018 and 2021). For the study in its entirety: Peripheral blood was sampled at the time of initial diagnosis, prior to any treatment. To identify distinguishing TCR V-J signatures, a discovery cohort of about 100 patients was used, comprising 43 with Graves' ophthalmopathy and about 59 with stable Graves' hyperthyroidism. Prospective prediction of ophthalmopathy was tested in an independent validation cohort of some 20 hyperthyroidism patients and 17 patients who later progressed to ophthalmopathy. The 100 discovery patients were randomly divided into training and test sets at a 7:3 ratio. In addition, the study compared T-cell repertoires in thyroid tissue and in blood from about six Graves' hyperthyroidism patients. After blood sampling, hyperthyroidism patients were treated with methimazole at a starting dose of 30 mg daily, and ophthalmopathy patients were treated with high-dose intravenous methylprednisolone. The paper reports TCR Vbeta CDR3 sequencing of about 140 peripheral blood samples: some 41 ophthalmopathy, approximately 74 hyperthyroidism and 17 progressor patients.

Amplification of TCR beta CDR3 regions was carried out from RNA transcripts. For the first round of RT-PCR on the TCR CDR3, the HTBI primer set was used together with the Qiagen OneStep RT-PCR kit. The libraries were constructed in a second round of multiplex PCR and then size-selected and purified. Paired-end sequencing of the libraries was performed with 100 bp reads on an Illumina HiSeq2000. The study's own analysis went as follows. SOAPnuke was used to process the raw data, throwing out any read that contained adapters or uncalled bases, had a mean Phred below 15, or lacked an exact constant-primer or identifier match. COPE v1.2.5 was used to merge the high-quality paired reads, and each unique nucleotide sequence was defined as a clonotype. MiTCR v1.1 was used to align the clonotypes against IMGT TRBV, TRBD and TRBJ reference segments. The analysis was restricted to V-J combinations with a frequency above 0.0001, which together covered 99% to 99.2% of the repertoires. The TCS score was defined as the ratio of F50 (clonal expansion) to E x V (chaos), calculated using BLOSUM62-based TCRdist between CDR3 peptides within each V-J. Welch's t-statistics and random forest reduced 500 to 550 V-J features to 13, which were used in a naive Bayes classifier (R e1071). TCRdb trimmed the raw reads at Q25, called clones with MiXCR and kept productive beta chains. Entries that share a CDR3 protein sequence are merged under the most common genes and DNA. The V and J calls were not made by the authors but by TCRdb's processing. Present in this sample are under 450,000 distinct CDR3 sequences, about 13% of which were seen just once. Around 20% of the sample comes from the top ten.

What the authors observed across the whole study: In validation, progression to ophthalmopathy was predicted by the model with nearly 71% sensitivity and 72% to 85% specificity, a median of about 6.4 months before onset. In cross-validation, a model built on a 13 V-J signature told ophthalmopathy apart from stable hyperthyroidism with approximately 90% sensitivity and roughly 83% specificity, and in testing the same model reached 80%/75%. Sample size was not statistically predetermined, and investigators were not blinded to group allocation. Most expanded thyroid clonotypes (frequency above 0.001) were also found in blood, which suggests that blood repertoires may mirror thyroid immune responses.

CDR1 and CDR2 (MNHEY, SVGEGT) derive from the germline V gene. The CDR3 measures 17 amino acids from cysteine to phenylalanine. Here the CDR3 DNA is all that survives: 51 bases in frame from base 1. The hyperthyroidism patients were between 18 and 65 years old and newly diagnosed, with a disease duration of less than 2 months. Patients with uncontrolled infections, other autoimmune diseases, pregnancy or lactation were excluded. Diagnoses were based on clinical symptoms, serum thyroxine and TRAb, thyroid ultrasound and orbital computed tomography. Blood from progressor patients was collected at the time of first diagnosis with hyperthyroidism, before any ophthalmopathy symptoms had appeared. Ficoll-Paque density gradient centrifugation was used to isolate PBMCs from 8 to 10 ml of fresh peripheral blood. Progressor patients were initially diagnosed with Graves' hyperthyroidism and developed ophthalmopathy during follow-up. Trizol reagent was used to extract total RNA, and RNA quality was then checked on an Agilent 2100 Bioanalyzer.

As for this clonotype: The clone's antigen remains unknown. The junction and the germline gene differ at one end; a read error may be behind it.

The sequenced sample consisted of blood. The receptor comes from a man under 40 with Graves' hyperthyroidism that later progressed to Graves' ophthalmopathy. The chain is encoded by TRBV6-2 or TRBV6-3 joined to TRBJ2-3, and TRBD2 matches 7 of the central bases. The CDR3 region: CASSYEPAGRGTDTRYF. The DNA is TGTGCCAGCAGTTACGAACCAGCGGGGCGGGGCACAGATACGCGGTATTTT.